The sequence of this T cell receptor beta chain was determined in a study of T-cell reconstitution after alpha-beta-depleted transplantation in children. This CDR3 comprises 12 residues. Germline V gene sequence: CDR1 DFQATT, CDR2 SNEGSKA (reference sequence). The V end was cut by 0 bases, the J end by 2 bases, with 5 bases between. Remarks on this clonotype: A much larger clone lies a single base off, so this may be a read error.

For TCRbeta, the library was prepared with unique molecular identifiers. MiXCR was run by TCRdb on the PCR reads, yielding one entry per CDR3 protein. This table holds about 980,000 distinct CDR3 sequences, around 30% found once. This clonotype was sampled from a boy in the first two years of life who had a stem cell transplant for SCID, so the T cells may come from the graft donor. This sample comprised PBMCs, mostly from graft donor cells, obtained 360 days after TCRalphabeta/CD19-depleted stem cell transplant. The chain has TRBV20-1 and TRBJ2-7, with no clear D. The CDR3, as DNA: TGCAGTGCTAGAGATCCCGCCTACGAGCAGTACTTC. Encoded protein: CSARDPAYEQYF.